In this sample, the clone carrying this T cell receptor beta chain turned up once. The data originate from a study of blood T cell repertoires in COVID-19. Data came from immunoSEQ multiplex PCR; TCRdb stores just in-frame clones and leaves some out. The table shows more than 85,000 clones, with roughly nine tenths occurring only once. Germline lookup yields CDR1 SGHRS and CDR2 YFSETQ. The CDR3 runs 16 residues. The V end lost 0 bases, the J end lost 0 bases, and 12 bases lay between the germline ends. The rearrangement links TRBV5-1 to TRBJ2-5; maybe TRBD1 (5 bases). The TCR originated in a man in his 60s with acute or convalescent COVID-19. The material sequenced was peripheral blood. CDR3 residues: CASSLASTANQETQYF. The CDR3 region has the DNA TGCGCCAGCAGCTTGGCCTCGACAGCAAACCAAGAGACCCAGTACTTC.